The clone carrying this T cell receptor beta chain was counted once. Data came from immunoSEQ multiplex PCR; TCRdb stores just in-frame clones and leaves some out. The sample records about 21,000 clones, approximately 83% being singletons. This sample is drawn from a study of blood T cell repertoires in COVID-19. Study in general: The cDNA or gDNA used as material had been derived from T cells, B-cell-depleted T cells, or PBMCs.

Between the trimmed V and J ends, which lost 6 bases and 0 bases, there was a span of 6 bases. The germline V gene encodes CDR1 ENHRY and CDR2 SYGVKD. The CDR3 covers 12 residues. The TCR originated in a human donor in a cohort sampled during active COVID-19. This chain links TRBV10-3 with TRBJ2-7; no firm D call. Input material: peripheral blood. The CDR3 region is CAIRTDSYEQYF. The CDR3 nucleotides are TGTGCCATCAGAACAGACTCCTACGAGCAGTACTTC.